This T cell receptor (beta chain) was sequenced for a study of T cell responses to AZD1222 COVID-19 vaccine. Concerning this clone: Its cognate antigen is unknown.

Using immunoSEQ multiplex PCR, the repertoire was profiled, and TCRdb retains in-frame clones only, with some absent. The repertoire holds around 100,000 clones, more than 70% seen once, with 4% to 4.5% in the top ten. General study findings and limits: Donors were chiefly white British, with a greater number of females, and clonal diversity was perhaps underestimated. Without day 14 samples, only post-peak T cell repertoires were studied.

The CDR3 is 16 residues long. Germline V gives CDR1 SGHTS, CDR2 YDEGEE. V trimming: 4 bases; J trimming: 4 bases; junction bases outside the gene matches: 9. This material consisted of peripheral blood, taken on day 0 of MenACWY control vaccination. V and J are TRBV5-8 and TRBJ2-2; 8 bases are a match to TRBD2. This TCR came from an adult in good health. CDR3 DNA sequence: TGTGCCAGCAGCCCCGGTGGTAGCGGGGCCACCGGGGAGCTGTTTTTT. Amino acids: CASSPGGSGATGELFF.